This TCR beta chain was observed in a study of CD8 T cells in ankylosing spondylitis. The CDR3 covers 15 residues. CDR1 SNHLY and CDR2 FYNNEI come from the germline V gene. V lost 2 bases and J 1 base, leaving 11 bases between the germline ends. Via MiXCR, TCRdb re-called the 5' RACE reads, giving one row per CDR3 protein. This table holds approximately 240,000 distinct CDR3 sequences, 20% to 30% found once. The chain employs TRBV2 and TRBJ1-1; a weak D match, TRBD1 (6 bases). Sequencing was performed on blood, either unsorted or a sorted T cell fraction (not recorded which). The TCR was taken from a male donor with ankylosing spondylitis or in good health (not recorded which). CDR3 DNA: TGTGCCAGCAGTGAACTCGGGACAAAGAACACTGAAGCTTTCTTT. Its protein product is CASSELGTKNTEAFF.